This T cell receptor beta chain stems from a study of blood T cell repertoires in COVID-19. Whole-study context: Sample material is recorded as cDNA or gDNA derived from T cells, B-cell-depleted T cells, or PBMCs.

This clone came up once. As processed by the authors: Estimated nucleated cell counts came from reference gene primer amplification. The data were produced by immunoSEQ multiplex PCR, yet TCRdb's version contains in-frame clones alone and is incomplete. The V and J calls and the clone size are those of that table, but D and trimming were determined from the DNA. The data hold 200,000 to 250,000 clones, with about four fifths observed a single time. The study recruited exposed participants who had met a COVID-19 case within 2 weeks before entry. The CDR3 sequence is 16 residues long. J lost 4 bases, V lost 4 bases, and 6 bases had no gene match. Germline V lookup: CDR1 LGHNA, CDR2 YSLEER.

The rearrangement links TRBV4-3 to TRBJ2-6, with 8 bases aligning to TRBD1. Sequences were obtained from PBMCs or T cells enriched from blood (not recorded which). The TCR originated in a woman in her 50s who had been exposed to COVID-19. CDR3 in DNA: TGCGCCAGCAGCCCCGACAGGGGAGGAGGGGCCAACGTCCTGACTTTC. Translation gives CASSPDRGGGANVLTF.